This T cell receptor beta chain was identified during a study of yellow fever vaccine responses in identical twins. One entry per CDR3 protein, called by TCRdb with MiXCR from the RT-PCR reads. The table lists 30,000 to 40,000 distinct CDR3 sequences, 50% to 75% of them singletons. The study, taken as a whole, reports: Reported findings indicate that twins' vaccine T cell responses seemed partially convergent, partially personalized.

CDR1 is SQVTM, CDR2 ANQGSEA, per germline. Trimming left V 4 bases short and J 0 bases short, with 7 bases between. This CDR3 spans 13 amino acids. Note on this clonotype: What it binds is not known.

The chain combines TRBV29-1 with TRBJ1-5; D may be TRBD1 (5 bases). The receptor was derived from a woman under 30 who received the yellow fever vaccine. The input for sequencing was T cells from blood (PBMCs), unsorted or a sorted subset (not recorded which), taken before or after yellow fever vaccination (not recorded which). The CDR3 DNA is TGCAGCGTTGGTGGGGGTAGCAATCAGCCCCAGCATTTT. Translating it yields CSVGGGSNQPQHF.